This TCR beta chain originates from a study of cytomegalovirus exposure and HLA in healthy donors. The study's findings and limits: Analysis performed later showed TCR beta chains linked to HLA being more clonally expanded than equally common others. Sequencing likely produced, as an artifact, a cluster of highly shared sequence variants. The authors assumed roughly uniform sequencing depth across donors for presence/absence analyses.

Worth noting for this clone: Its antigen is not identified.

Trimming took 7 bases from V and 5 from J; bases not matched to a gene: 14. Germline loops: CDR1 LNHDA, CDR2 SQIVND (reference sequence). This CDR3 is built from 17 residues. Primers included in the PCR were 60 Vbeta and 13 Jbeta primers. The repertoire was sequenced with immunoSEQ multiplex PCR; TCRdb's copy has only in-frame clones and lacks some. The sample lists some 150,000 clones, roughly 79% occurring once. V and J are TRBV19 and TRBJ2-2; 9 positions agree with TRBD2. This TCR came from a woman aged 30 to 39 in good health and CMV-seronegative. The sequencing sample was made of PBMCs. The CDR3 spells CASNFGRRGGLTGELFF. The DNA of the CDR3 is TGTGCCAGTAATTTTGGGAGGCGGGGGGGCCTGACCGGGGAGCTGTTTTTT.